This T cell receptor (beta chain) was recorded in a study of T cells in Graves' hyperthyroidism and ophthalmopathy. RNA transcripts provided the source from which TCR beta CDR3 regions were amplified. The HTBI set primed first-round TCR CDR3 RT-PCR. One entry per CDR3 protein, called by TCRdb with MiXCR from the multiplex PCR reads. The sample shows 400,000 to 600,000 distinct CDR3 sequences, more than 15% of them seen only once. In its sample, this clonotype was seen many times. The J segment lost 2 bases and the V segment lost 3 bases, leaving 5 bases of the junction unmatched. CDR1 and CDR2 from the germline V gene are SGHTA and FQGNSA. This CDR3 is built from 17 residues.

The chain carries TRBV7-2 and TRBJ2-2; 11 bases fit TRBD2. The receptor was isolated from a woman in her twenties or thirties with Graves' ophthalmopathy. What was sequenced was blood. The chain's CDR3 is CASSFWGTSGNTGELFF. In DNA form, the CDR3 reads TGTGCCAGCAGCTTTTGGGGGACTAGCGGTAACACCGGGGAGCTGTTTTTT.